Listed below are T cell receptor beta chains from one sample, sequenced in a study of blood T cell repertoires in COVID-19. Profiling relied on immunoSEQ multiplex PCR, and the TCRdb table lists in-frame clones only, not all of them. The repertoire holds roughly 200,000 clones, around 80% seen once, with under 30% in the top ten. The sequencing sample was made of peripheral blood. Source of these receptors: a man aged 40-55 years with acute or convalescent COVID-19. CDR3s include the opening cysteine and the closing phenylalanine or tryptophan. D genes are given only for firm matches. Only some rows state a clone size, as once, few, many or a class for expanded clones.

d_call	v_call	cdr3_length	j_call	clone_size	cdr3_nt	cdr3_aa
NA	TRBV7-8	14	TRBJ2-3	NA	TGTGCCAGCAGCTTAGCCGAGGTCGCAGATACGCAGTATTTT	CASSLAEVADTQYF
NA	TRBV7-2	15	TRBJ2-3	NA	TGTGCCAGCAGCTTAGGCGGACTCCCGCCAGATACGCAGTATTTT	CASSLGGLPPDTQYF
TRBD2	TRBV11-2	18	TRBJ2-7	NA	TGTGCCAGCAGCTTGCGGGGTAGACTAGCGGCCAGCTCCTACGAGCAGTACTTC	CASSLRGRLAASSYEQYF
NA	TRBV12-3/TRBV12-4	13	TRBJ1-6	NA	TGTGCCAGCAGCCCAGGGGAGGGCTCACCCCTCCACTTT	CASSPGEGSPLHF
TRBD1	TRBV18	14	TRBJ1-2	NA	TGTGCCAGCTCACCAGTCGGACAGGGTGGTGGCTACACCTTC	CASSPVGQGGGYTF
NA	TRBV6-1	15	TRBJ1-5	NA	TGTGCCAGCAGTGAGGAGGGTTTGGGCAATCAGCCCCAGCATTTT	CASSEEGLGNQPQHF
NA	TRBV5-8	15	TRBJ2-5	NA	TGTGCCAGCAGTTCTTGGAATAGCGGTCAAGAGACCCAGTACTTC	CASSSWNSGQETQYF
NA	TRBV19	13	TRBJ1-5	NA	TGTGCCAGTAGTAAAGGAGGGTTCCAGCCCCAGCATTTT	CASSKGGFQPQHF
TRBD1	TRBV11-2	15	TRBJ2-4	NA	TGTGCCAGCAGCTTAGATGGACAGGGAAGAGGGGCAGTAAACTTC	CASSLDGQGRGAVNF
TRBD2	TRBV19	13	TRBJ2-7	NA	TGTGCCAGTAGTAACGGACTAGCGGGCGAGCAGTACTTC	CASSNGLAGEQYF
TRBD2	TRBV3-1/TRBV3-2	15	TRBJ2-7	NA	TGTGCCAGCAGCCAAGGTGGACTAGCAACGGGGGAGCAGTACTTC	CASSQGGLATGEQYF
NA	TRBV7-2	14	TRBJ2-7	once	TGTGCCAGCAGCTTAGAAGGGGTTGGGGACGAGCAGTACTTC	CASSLEGVGDEQYF
TRBD2	TRBV5-4	14	TRBJ2-5	few	TGTGCCAGCAAACGACTAGCGGAGCAAGAGACCCAGTACTTC	CASKRLAEQETQYF
TRBD2	TRBV29-1	11	TRBJ2-5	NA	TGCAGCGTCGGGGGGAAAGAGACCCAGTACTTC	CSVGGKETQYF
TRBD1	TRBV10-3	18	TRBJ2-2	NA	TGTGCCATCAGTGACCCCGGTAGGGGGACAGGGAACACCGGGGAGCTGTTTTTT	CAISDPGRGTGNTGELFF
TRBD2	TRBV5-1	16	TRBJ2-1	once	TGCGCCAGCAGCTCCCCAGCCGCTAGCGGGAACTATGAGCAGTTCTTC	CASSSPAASGNYEQFF
NA	TRBV3-1/TRBV3-2	15	TRBJ2-2	NA	TGTGCCAGCAGCCTCACCGAAGGGGCGATCGGGGAGCTGTTTTTT	CASSLTEGAIGELFF
NA	TRBV11-3	12	TRBJ1-1	NA	TGTGCCAGCAGGAAAGAGGGAGAAGAAGCTTTCTTT	CASRKEGEEAFF
NA	TRBV6-5	16	TRBJ2-7	NA	TGTGCCAGCAGTTACTCTATCCGGGGCGGGATTTACGAGCAGTACTTC	CASSYSIRGGIYEQYF
NA	TRBV13	17	TRBJ2-2	few	TGTGCCAGCAGCTTAGCGGTGGGGGGACCGAACACCGGGGAGCTGTTTTTT	CASSLAVGGPNTGELFF
NA	TRBV28	14	TRBJ1-6	NA	TGTGCCAGCATTACACATTCCTATAATTCACCCCTCCACTTT	CASITHSYNSPLHF
NA	TRBV19	13	TRBJ2-5	NA	TGTGCCAGTAGTAACCGGAGGCAAGAGACCCAGTACTTC	CASSNRRQETQYF
TRBD1	TRBV7-2	14	TRBJ1-2	NA	TGTGCCAGCAGCCCGACAGGGATCCGCTATGGCTACACCTTC	CASSPTGIRYGYTF
NA	TRBV7-8	14	TRBJ2-5	NA	TGTGCCAGCAGCTTTCCCCGACAGCGAGAGACCCAGTACTTC	CASSFPRQRETQYF
NA	TRBV5-1	13	TRBJ2-1	NA	TGCGCCAGCAGCTTGGTACGGTTAAATGAGCAGTTCTTC	CASSLVRLNEQFF
TRBD1	TRBV4-2	19	TRBJ1-6	NA	TGTGCCAGCAGCCAAGGTAGATTTGGAGGGACAGGGGTACCTTCACCCCTCCACTTT	CASSQGRFGGTGVPSPLHF
TRBD2	TRBV5-1	16	TRBJ2-3	NA	TGCGCCAGCAGCGTTACTAGCGGGGCCAGCACAGATACGCAGTATTTT	CASSVTSGASTDTQYF
TRBD1	TRBV4-1	15	TRBJ1-1	NA	TGCGCCAGCAGCCCGGGACAGGGGGCTAGGACTGAAGCTTTCTTT	CASSPGQGARTEAFF
TRBD1	TRBV11-2	13	TRBJ1-1	few	TGTGCCAGCAGCTCCCTGACAGGGTTTGAAGCTTTCTTT	CASSSLTGFEAFF
NA	TRBV3-1/TRBV3-2	12	TRBJ1-1	NA	TGTGCCAGCAGCCACGGGAACACTGAAGCTTTCTTT	CASSHGNTEAFF
TRBD2	TRBV30	14	TRBJ2-1	NA	TGTGCCTGGAGTGTTGGACTAGCGGGAAATGAGCAGTTCTTC	CAWSVGLAGNEQFF
NA	TRBV12-5	13	TRBJ1-5	NA	TGTGCTAGTGGTTTATCCTTTAATCAGCCCCAGCATTTT	CASGLSFNQPQHF
NA	TRBV25-1	16	TRBJ2-1	NA	TGTGCCAGCAGTGAAATAGGGCGGGGACGAGCAAATGAGCAGTTCTTC	CASSEIGRGRANEQFF
NA	TRBV5-1	14	TRBJ2-7	NA	TGCGCCAGCAGCCCGGACGGGAACTCCTACGAGCAGTACTTC	CASSPDGNSYEQYF
NA	TRBV15	17	TRBJ1-2	once	TGTGCCACCAGCAGAGATATTGAGTATGGGGGGGTTGGTGGCTACACCTTC	CATSRDIEYGGVGGYTF
TRBD2	TRBV7-9	16	TRBJ2-3	NA	TGTGCCAGCAGCTCACGGTCGGGACTAGGCACAGATACGCAGTATTTT	CASSSRSGLGTDTQYF
TRBD1	TRBV7-6	13	TRBJ1-2	NA	TGTGCCAGCAGACAGGGGGCAGGCTATGGCTACACCTTC	CASRQGAGYGYTF
NA	TRBV7-9	13	TRBJ1-1	NA	TGTGCCAGCAGCCTAGAGGGAGGCACTGAAGCTTTCTTT	CASSLEGGTEAFF
NA	TRBV28	14	TRBJ1-2	NA	TGTGCCAGCAGTTCCGAACAGGAACTATACGGCTACACCTTC	CASSSEQELYGYTF